This T cell receptor beta chain appears in the sequencing data of a study of human T cells and chemical hapten exposure listed by TCRdb under 2021. The study in broad terms: For sensitization, 2% DPC in acetone was applied to a roughly 2 cm by roughly 2 cm area of upper inner arm skin. Peripheral blood TCR repertoire changes were tracked in vivo in alopecia patients during primary and secondary sensitization to the hapten diphenylcyclopropenone (DPC). Patch testing on the upper back used Finn chambers containing 0.01% DPC, with scoring done after 6 days according to International Contact Dermatitis Research Group standards. The mostly female patient cohort included alopecia areata with under or over 50% scalp involvement, alopecia totalis and alopecia universalis. Libraries were pooled for sequencing, and per-sample TCR yields varied mainly because of small differences in library volumes within the pool. Blood was sampled from patients pre-sensitization (week 0) and at 2, 6 and about 24 weeks after DPC sensitization. Weekly therapeutic DPC doses were additionally applied to the scalp of patients throughout the roughly 23-week study period. For TCR sequencing, blood came from 25 to 30 alopecia patients at anywhere from one to four time points (pre-sensitization, 2, 6 and 24 weeks). Results the study describes overall, beyond this receptor: Compared with pre-sensitization or healthy control sets, expanded TCRs formed significantly more large CDR3 similarity clusters, which is consistent with antigen-driven responses. Repeated subsampling changed both the strength of the expansion versus patch-test correlation and the threshold at which that correlation became significant. DPC sensitization did not change how many TCRs were above 1 in 1000 frequency, and no evidence was found of alterations in global repertoire structure. Patch test score was positively correlated with the number of PT1 expanded TCRs, with significance at thresholds 8, 16 and 32 but not at 4. Because every patient had alopecia, a presumed autoimmune disease, the patients' immune response might differ from that of healthy individuals.

The time point label on this specimen signifies: patch test 2, 6 weeks after DPC sensitization. Explained via the paper, the treatment or condition label denotes: therapeutic diphenylcyclopropenone sensitization with weekly scalp DPC. Blood at each patch-test visit was drawn before the patch test was applied. To be eligible, patients had to be aged 18 to 70, diagnosed with alopecia and judged suitable for DPC therapy, while pregnant patients were excluded. Total RNA was extracted from unfractionated whole blood collected in Tempus Blood RNA tubes. Compared with germline, V lacks 1 base and J lacks 14 bases; bases without a gene match: 3. Measured from the cysteine to the phenylalanine, the CDR3 is 11 residues long. Only the CDR3 part of the read is kept: 33 bases, read in frame from the first base. CDR1 and CDR2 are read off the germline V gene as SGHTA and FQGNSA. Library prep was done by RACE. Sequencing instrument: NextSeq 500. During library preparation, unique molecular identifiers were attached to individual cDNA molecules so that TCRs could be counted quantitatively and reproducibly. From each blood RNA sample, both TCR alpha and TCR beta chains were sequenced. On the study's bioinformatics: Samples had a median of around 92,000 TCRs, with a range from roughly 20,000 to 700,000. The Decombinator software suite was used to annotate V, J and CDR3 in the TCR reads. To make PS versus PT1 abundance plots, every sample was subsampled to the same number of TCRs (28,000). TCRs were defined as expanded if absent before sensitization and observed at least eight times at the 2-week time point. TCRdb reran the public reads through fastp at Q25 and MiXCR, keeping productive beta chains. Merged by CDR3 protein, the rows form single entries marked with the most common genes and DNA. These V and J calls originate from TCRdb's pipeline instead of the authors' own analysis. The sample profile shows over 85,000 distinct CDR3 sequences; about a tenth of them were found once. Around 2% of the sample rests with the top ten.

This clonotype was seen repeatedly, ten times or more. Its cognate antigen has yet to be identified. Qualities for individual bases were not recorded, and no much larger clone is one base off. The rearranged chain carries TRBV7-2 and TRBJ2-3; 7 bases in the middle match TRBD2. This receptor was identified in a woman between 40 and 55 years old with alopecia areata. Some clones in this sample may be carry-over from other donors' samples. This material consisted of whole blood, taken in connection with sensitization to the hapten diphenylcyclopropenone (DPC). The CDR3 region reads CASSLGLAWYF. The base sequence is TGTGCCAGCAGCTTAGGACTAGCATGGTATTTT.